This T cell receptor (beta chain) was identified during a study of T cell repertoires in cytomegalovirus infection. Study context: Indicated by public TCR beta signatures were CMV infection and matching HLA type. General study findings and limits: What dominated the ex vivo response were HLA-C-restricted CMV-specific TCR beta clonotypes. Accumulated public TCR beta family frequency recognized individuals carrying CMV together with the relevant HLA.

TCRdb passed the reads through MiXCR, listing each CDR3 protein once. The sample yields fewer than 900,000 distinct CDR3 sequences, 25% to 30% seen once. Note on this clonotype: Its antigen is unknown.

Sequencing was performed on cultured CD8+ T cells from PBMCs, taken from culture after CMV antigen stimulation. This receptor was identified in a human donor in good health (CMV status not recorded). Some clones in this sample may be carry-over from other donors' samples.

The CDR3 sequence is CASIPSDRGPPPQETQYF. Written as DNA, the CDR3 is TGTGCCAGCATCCCCTCCGACAGGGGGCCTCCCCCACAAGAGACCCAGTACTTC. The V call is TRBV7-9, the J call TRBJ2-5, with 10 bases matching TRBD1. CDR1 SEHNR and CDR2 FQNEAQ come from the germline V gene (reference sequence). V gave up 7 bases and J gave up 2 bases; unmatched junction bases: 16. The CDR3 loop spans 18 amino acids. Using reference TRBV7-9 and TRBJ2-5 for the parts outside the CDR3, the full variable domain is DTGVSQNPRHKITKRGQNVTFRCDPISEHNRLYWYRQTLGQGPEFLTYFQNEAQLEKSRLLSDRFSAERPKGSFSTLEIQRTEQGDSAMYLCASIPSDRGPPPQETQYFGPGTRLLVL.